The source of this T cell receptor beta chain is a study of T cell clones after liver transplantation. Study information: Without induction therapy, subjects received standard immunosuppression until 12-24 months post-transplant. Tolerance: complete withdrawal held at least one year, liver enzymes staying within twice normal.

Sequenced by immunoSEQ multiplex PCR; TCRdb stores in-frame clones only, minus some. The sample shows 40,000 to 65,000 clones, less than 85% of them seen only once. Study-level points and caveats: Donor-reactive sequences fell more than third party-reactive ones, suggesting partial deletion.

The CDR3 covers 15 residues. V was cut by 1 base and J by 4 bases, with 13 bases left in between. CDR1 is SGHDN and CDR2 is FVKESK in the germline V gene. On this clone itself: Its matching antigen is unknown.

Material: CD4+ T cells from blood, obtained before liver transplant. This TCR was recovered from a human donor who received a liver transplant. V and J are TRBV14 and TRBJ1-1; D is unresolved. The CDR3 bases are TGTGCCAGCAGCCAAGGACTCCCCCTGGGCACTGAAGCTTTCTTT. Amino acids: CASSQGLPLGTEAFF.